The clone carrying this TCR beta chain was detected only once. CDR3 length: 15 amino acids. J lost 6 bases, V lost 0 bases, and 8 bases had no gene match. Germline values: CDR1 SGHRS, CDR2 YFSETQ. This sample stems from a study of blood T cell repertoires in COVID-19. Study at large: COVID-19 samples from acute and convalescent phases originated in the United States, Italy and Spain. From T cells, B-cell-depleted T cells, or PBMCs came the material, which was cDNA or gDNA.

Per the original data handling: Estimated nucleated cell counts came from reference gene primer amplification. The data were produced by immunoSEQ multiplex PCR, yet TCRdb's version contains in-frame clones alone and is incomplete. D and trimming come from the DNA, and the V and J calls and clone size come from that table. The table has about 62,000 clones, more than 85% seen once. V gene TRBV5-1 combines with J gene TRBJ2-7; 8 nucleotides align to TRBD1. Specimen: peripheral blood. This receptor was identified in a man aged 65 to 85 with acute or convalescent COVID-19. CDR3 nucleotides: TGCGCCAGCAGCTTGGTTTCGGACAGGGATTCCGAGCAGTACTTC. Encoded protein: CASSLVSDRDSEQYF.